The 6 T cell receptor beta chains presented below share a single source sample, sequenced in a study of blood T cell repertoires in COVID-19 (TCRdb year 2020). Library preparation was by the immunoSEQ multiplex PCR assay. TCRdb limited this immuneACCESS table to in-frame rearrangements with V and J called. A share of clones is missing; checked studies link under half to unresolved V genes, and the rest is unexplained. Recorded for this sample are about 170,000 clones; 82% of them occurred a single time. More than 6% of the sample comes from the top ten. The sequencing input was peripheral blood. The receptors were sampled from a woman in her thirties or forties with COVID-19, enrolled during active disease.

As DNA, the CDR3 is TGTGCCAGCAGTTACAATCTGGGACAGGTACAAGAGACCCAGTACTTC. Translated: CASSYNLGQVQETQYF. The rearrangement uses TRBV6-2 or TRBV6-3 and TRBJ2-5, with 8 bases that match TRBD1. The CDR3 is 16 amino acids. CDR1 and CDR2 (germline): MNHEY, SVGEGT. Trimming took 2 bases from V and 2 from J; bases not matched to a gene: 7.

The chain links TRBV9 to TRBJ1-2, with 7 bases lining up with TRBD1. The CDR3 is 15 residues long. J was trimmed by 5 bases and V by 0 bases; bases with no gene match: 7. Germline V gene sequence: CDR1 SGDLS, CDR2 YYNGEE. CDR3 bases: TGTGCCAGCAGCGTAGGGGGACAGTCGATTTATGGCTACACCTTC. Translated, it gives CASSVGGQSIYGYTF.

The table lists this clone with a count of one. CDR3 sequence reads: CASRVDRGTEAFF. CDR3 DNA sequence: TGTGCCAGCAGGGTAGACAGGGGCACTGAAGCTTTCTTT. The chain couples TRBV2 to TRBJ1-1; TRBD1 matches at 8 bases. Germline loops: CDR1 SNHLY, CDR2 FYNNEI. The CDR3 spans 13 residues. V gave up 6 bases and J gave up 4 bases; unmatched junction bases: 4.

The chain uses TRBV6-5 and TRBJ1-1; tentative D call: TRBD1 (6 bases). There are 15 residues in the CDR3. V was shortened by 11 bases and J by 1 base, with 20 bases between the two germline ends. The V gene's germline CDR1 is MNHEY and CDR2 SVGAGI. The CDR3 DNA sequence: TGTGCCGTTGCTCCGGGACACTTAGGGAACACTGAAGCTTTCTTT. Its protein is CAVAPGHLGNTEAFF.

This sequence joins TRBV5-1 and TRBJ1-4; TRBD1 agrees at 9 bases. This CDR3 has 15 amino acids. CDR1 and CDR2 from the germline V gene are SGHRS and YFSETQ. V shed 4 bases and J 7 bases; nucleotides not matched to a gene: 8. The CDR3 coding sequence is TGCGCCAGCAGCGGGGGACAGGGTGGTGGTGAAAAACTGTTTTTT. Its protein product is CASSGGQGGGEKLFF.

This chain connects TRBV5-6 to TRBJ1-1; the match to TRBD1 covers 8 bases. There are 13 residues in the CDR3. In germline, CDR1 is SGHDT, CDR2 YYEEEE. Trimming cost V 3 bases and J 4 bases; bases outside gene matches: 2. DNA for the CDR3: TGTGCCAGCAGCTGGGGACAGGTCACTGAAGCTTTCTTT. The encoded protein is CASSWGQVTEAFF.